This record concerns one TCR beta chain sequence. These data are taken from a study of blood T cell repertoires in COVID-19. Study-level background: The study drew acute and convalescent COVID-19 samples from the United States, Italy and Spain. The analysed material was cDNA or gDNA that came from T cells, B-cell-depleted T cells, or PBMCs.

Germline V lookup: CDR1 LNHDA, CDR2 SQIVND (reference sequence). The CDR3 runs 16 residues. The V gene lost 2 bases and the J gene lost 0 bases, with 14 bases spanning the gap. Per the original methods: The authors estimated nucleated cell counts from reference gene primer amplification. TCRdb's table, derived via immunoSEQ multiplex PCR, lists solely in-frame clones and lacks some. V, J and clone size derive from that table, while D and trimming were established from the DNA sequence. The sample includes roughly 290,000 clones, 75% to 95% seen only once; the top ten take 6.5% to 8%. The chain carries TRBV19 and TRBJ2-7, with D possibly TRBD2 on 5 matching bases. This clonotype originated in a woman aged 25-40 years with COVID-19, enrolled during active disease. The specimen sequenced was peripheral blood. CDR3 sequence reads: CASSIWAGLGSYEQYF. The DNA for the CDR3 is TGTGCCAGTAGTATATGGGCGGGCCTCGGCTCCTACGAGCAGTACTTC.